This is a list of T cell receptor beta chains from one sample in a study of blood T cell repertoires in COVID-19. TCRdb keeps only in-frame clones here, not all; method: immunoSEQ multiplex PCR. The table lists approximately 97,000 clones, 90% of them singletons. The sample comprised peripheral blood. Every receptor here comes from a man aged 55-75 years with acute or convalescent COVID-19. The CDR3 runs from the conserved cysteine through the conserved F or W. D genes are given only for firm matches. Clone sizes are given selectively: once, few, many, or a class where the clone is expanded.

few	-	TRBV6-5	14	TRBJ2-5	CASSYWETQETQYF	TGTGCCAGCAGTTACTGGGAGACCCAAGAGACCCAGTACTTC
-	-	TRBV7-6	13	TRBJ2-5	CASSTREREAQYF	TGTGCCAGCAGCACCCGGGAAAGAGAGGCCCAGTACTTC
-	TRBD2	TRBV27	16	TRBJ2-3	CASTRLAGGSTDTQYF	TGTGCCAGCACCAGACTAGCGGGGGGGAGCACAGATACGCAGTATTTT
-	-	TRBV19	11	TRBJ1-2	CASRQLYGYTF	TGTGCCAGTAGACAGCTCTATGGCTACACCTTC
few	-	TRBV5-4	15	TRBJ1-6	CASSLIGVSNSPLHF	TGTGCCAGCAGCCTAATAGGGGTCTCCAATTCACCCCTCCACTTT
-	-	TRBV6-5	15	TRBJ1-6	CASRTTVGGRSPLHF	TGTGCCAGCAGGACGACCGTGGGGGGGAGATCACCCCTCCACTTT
-	-	TRBV29-1	13	TRBJ1-1	CSAGIGVNTEAFF	TGCAGCGCTGGAATAGGGGTAAACACTGAAGCTTTCTTT
-	-	TRBV10-3	14	TRBJ1-1	CAISESAVNTEAFF	TGTGCCATCAGTGAGTCCGCGGTGAACACTGAAGCTTTCTTT
-	TRBD1	TRBV27	15	TRBJ1-2	CASSLEGTANYGYTF	TGTGCCAGCAGTTTAGAGGGGACAGCTAACTATGGCTACACCTTC
-	-	TRBV7-6	15	TRBJ2-1	CASSNRAGGQNEQFF	TGTGCCAGCAGCAACCGGGCCGGGGGACAGAATGAGCAGTTCTTC
-	TRBD1	TRBV5-4	15	TRBJ1-1	CASSPRTGTNTEAFF	TGTGCCAGCAGCCCACGGACAGGGACGAACACTGAAGCTTTCTTT
-	-	TRBV18	15	TRBJ1-3	CASSPSDGTGNTIYF	TGTGCCAGCTCACCCTCAGACGGGACTGGAAACACCATATATTTT
-	TRBD1	TRBV6-5	14	TRBJ1-4	CASRRDSPGEKLFF	TGTGCCAGCAGAAGGGACAGCCCTGGGGAAAAACTGTTTTTT
-	TRBD2	TRBV5-1	15	TRBJ2-3	CASSRTSGGTDTQYF	TGCGCCAGCAGCAGAACTAGCGGGGGTACAGATACGCAGTATTTT
once	-	TRBV7-9	13	TRBJ1-2	CGAQDGANYGYTF	TGTGGGGCCCAGGACGGGGCTAACTATGGCTACACCTTC
-	TRBD1	TRBV3-1/TRBV3-2	13	TRBJ1-1	CASSLGQGGPAFF	TGTGCCAGCAGCCTAGGACAGGGAGGTCCGGCTTTCTTT
-	-	TRBV3-1/TRBV3-2	14	TRBJ1-2	CASSQEAGGYGYTF	TGTGCCAGCAGCCAAGAGGCCGGGGGATATGGCTACACCTTC
-	-	TRBV15	15	TRBJ1-1	CATSRLTGSNTEAFF	TGTGCCACCAGCAGACTTACAGGATCCAACACTGAAGCTTTCTTT
-	TRBD1	TRBV5-4	14	TRBJ1-1	CASRMTGLNTEAFF	TGTGCCAGCAGGATGACAGGGCTGAACACTGAAGCTTTCTTT
-	TRBD1	TRBV19	14	TRBJ1-1	CASSVLTGYTEAFF	TGTGCCAGTAGTGTACTGACAGGGTACACTGAAGCTTTCTTT
-	TRBD1	TRBV10-3	13	TRBJ1-6	CAISTGDNSPLHF	TGTGCCATCAGCACAGGGGATAATTCACCCCTCCACTTT
-	TRBD1	TRBV6-5	15	TRBJ2-7	CASTPRGQGIYEQYF	TGTGCCAGCACCCCCCGGGGACAGGGAATCTACGAGCAGTACTTC
-	-	TRBV29-1	13	TRBJ1-1	CSAHRELNTEAFF	TGCAGCGCCCACAGGGAACTGAACACTGAAGCTTTCTTT
-	-	TRBV19	13	TRBJ2-2	CASSIGNTGELFF	TGTGCCAGTAGTATCGGGAACACCGGGGAGCTGTTTTTT
-	TRBD1	TRBV5-5	17	TRBJ1-3	CASSSAPQGSSGNTIYF	TGTGCCAGCAGCTCAGCCCCACAGGGGAGCTCTGGAAACACCATATATTTT
once	TRBD2	TRBV5-4	15	TRBJ2-3	CATILAGGITDTQYF	TGTGCCACCATACTAGCGGGGGGAATCACAGATACGCAGTATTTT
-	-	TRBV7-2	14	TRBJ1-2	CASSYERTDYGYTF	TGTGCCAGCAGCTATGAGAGAACCGACTATGGCTACACCTTC
-	-	TRBV18	16	TRBJ2-2	CASSPQTASNTGELFF	TGTGCCAGCTCACCACAAACAGCTTCGAACACCGGGGAGCTGTTTTTT
-	TRBD1	TRBV19	15	TRBJ1-5	CASSIGTGGTQPQHF	TGTGCCAGTAGTATCGGGACAGGGGGAACACAGCCCCAGCATTTT
-	-	TRBV6-5	11	TRBJ1-2	CASNRYVGYTF	TGTGCCAGCAATCGGTACGTGGGCTACACCTTC
-	-	TRBV27	14	TRBJ1-2	CASSLGQGNYGYTF	TGTGCCAGCAGCCTCGGGCAGGGTAACTATGGCTACACCTTC
-	TRBD1	TRBV9	14	TRBJ1-2	CASSGDRGGSGYTF	TGTGCCAGCAGCGGGGACAGGGGCGGGTCTGGCTACACCTTC
-	-	TRBV19	16	TRBJ2-1	CASSKQGPYSYNEQFF	TGTGCTAGTAGTAAACAGGGACCTTATTCCTACAATGAGCAGTTCTTC
once	-	TRBV9	16	TRBJ1-1	CASSTRLGRIPPEAFF	TGTGCCAGCAGCACTCGACTAGGACGGATCCCCCCTGAAGCTTTCTTT
-	-	TRBV28	14	TRBJ2-7	CASSPPTGRDEQYF	TGTGCCAGCAGTCCCCCGACAGGTAGGGACGAGCAGTACTTC
-	-	TRBV6-5	15	TRBJ1-1	CASSRGTGLNTEAFF	TGTGCCAGCAGCCGGGGTACAGGGCTGAACACTGAAGCTTTCTTT
-	-	TRBV30	11	TRBJ1-6	CAWRFRSELHF	TGTGCCTGGCGTTTCAGGTCAGAGCTCCACTTT
once	TRBD1	TRBV12-3/TRBV12-4	13	TRBJ1-1	CASRFTGGSEAFF	TGTGCCAGCAGGTTCACAGGGGGCTCTGAAGCTTTCTTT
once	TRBD1	TRBV5-1	17	TRBJ1-1	CASSLEGTARKNTEAFF	TGCGCCAGCAGCTTGGAGGGGACAGCCAGGAAGAACACTGAAGCTTTCTTT
-	-	TRBV5-6	15	TRBJ2-6	CASSLGGTGANVLTF	TGTGCCAGCAGCTTGGGAGGAACTGGGGCCAACGTCCTGACTTTC
once	TRBD1	TRBV5-4	13	TRBJ1-2	CASSRDRDYGYTF	TGTGCCAGCAGTCGTGACAGGGACTATGGCTACACCTTC
few	-	TRBV7-9	14	TRBJ1-2	CASSSTGIYYGYTF	TGTGCCAGCAGCTCAACAGGGATTTACTATGGCTACACCTTC
-	-	TRBV6-5	11	TRBJ1-2	CATQVVYGYTF	TGTGCCACTCAGGTGGTCTATGGCTACACCTTC
-	TRBD1	TRBV3-1/TRBV3-2	13	TRBJ1-1	CASRGQANTEAFF	TGTGCCAGCAGGGGACAGGCGAACACTGAAGCTTTCTTT
-	-	TRBV30	16	TRBJ1-1	CAGGRGVLFLNTEAFF	TGTGCCGGGGGCAGGGGTGTTTTATTTTTGAACACTGAAGCTTTCTTT
-	-	TRBV19	15	TRBJ1-3	CASSIVGSSGNTIYF	TGTGCCAGTAGTATTGTGGGCAGCTCTGGAAACACCATATATTTT